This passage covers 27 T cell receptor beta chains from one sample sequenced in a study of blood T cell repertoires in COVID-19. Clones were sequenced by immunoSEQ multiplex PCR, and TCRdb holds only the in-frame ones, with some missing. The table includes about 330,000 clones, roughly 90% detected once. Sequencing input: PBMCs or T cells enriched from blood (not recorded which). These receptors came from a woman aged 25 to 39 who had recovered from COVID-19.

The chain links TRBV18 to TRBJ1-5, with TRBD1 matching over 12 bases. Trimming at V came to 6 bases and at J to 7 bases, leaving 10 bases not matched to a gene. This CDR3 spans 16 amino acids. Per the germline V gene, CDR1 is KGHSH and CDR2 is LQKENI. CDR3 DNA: TGTGCCAGCTCGCCATACGCCGGGACAGGGGGCCAGCCCCAGCATTTT. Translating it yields CASSPYAGTGGQPQHF. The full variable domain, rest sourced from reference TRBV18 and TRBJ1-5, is NAGVMQNPRHLVRRRGQEARLRCSPMKGHSHVYWYRQLPEEGLKFMVYLQKENIIDESGMPKERFSAEFPKEGPSILRIQQVVRGDSAAYFCASSPYAGTGGQPQHFGDGTRLSIL.

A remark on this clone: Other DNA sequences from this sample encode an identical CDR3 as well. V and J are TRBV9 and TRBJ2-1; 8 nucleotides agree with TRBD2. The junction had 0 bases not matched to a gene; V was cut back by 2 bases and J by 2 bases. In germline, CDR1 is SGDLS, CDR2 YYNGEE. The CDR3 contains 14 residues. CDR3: CASSVGRAYNEQFF. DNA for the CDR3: TGTGCCAGCAGCGTCGGGAGGGCCTACAATGAGCAGTTCTTC.

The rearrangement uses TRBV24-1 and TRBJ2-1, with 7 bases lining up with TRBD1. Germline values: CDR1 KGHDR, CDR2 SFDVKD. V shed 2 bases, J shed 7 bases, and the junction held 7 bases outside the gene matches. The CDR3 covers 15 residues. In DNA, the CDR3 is TGTGCCACCAGTGATTCCCGGACAGGTGGAAATGAGCAGTTCTTC. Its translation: CATSDSRTGGNEQFF.

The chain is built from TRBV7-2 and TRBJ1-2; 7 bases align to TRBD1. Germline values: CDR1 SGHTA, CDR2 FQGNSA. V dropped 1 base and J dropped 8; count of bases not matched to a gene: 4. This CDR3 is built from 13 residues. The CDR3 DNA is TGTGCCAGCAGCTTAGATAGGGGGCCCGGCTACACCTTC. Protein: CASSLDRGPGYTF.

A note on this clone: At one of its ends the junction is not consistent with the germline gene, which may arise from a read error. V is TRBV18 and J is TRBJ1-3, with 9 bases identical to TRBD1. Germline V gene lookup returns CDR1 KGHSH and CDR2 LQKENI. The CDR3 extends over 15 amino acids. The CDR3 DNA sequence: TGTGCCAGCTCACCGAATCAGGACAGGGGAACCACCATATATTTT. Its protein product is CASSPNQDRGTTIYF.

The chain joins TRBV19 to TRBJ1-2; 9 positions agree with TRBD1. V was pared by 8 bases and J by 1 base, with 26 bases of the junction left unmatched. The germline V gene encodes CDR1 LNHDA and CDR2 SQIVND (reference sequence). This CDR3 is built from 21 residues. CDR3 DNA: TGTGCCAGTCCCGGACCGGGACAGGGTCTCTTAATATGGGCCCTTAACTATGGCTACACCTTC. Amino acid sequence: CASPGPGQGLLIWALNYGYTF. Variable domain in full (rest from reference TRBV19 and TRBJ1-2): DGGITQSPKYLFRKEGQNVTLSCEQNLNHDAMYWYRQDPGQGLRLIYYSQIVNDFQKGDIAEGYSVSREKKESFPLTVTSAQKNPTAFYLCASPGPGQGLLIWALNYGYTFGSGTRLTVV.

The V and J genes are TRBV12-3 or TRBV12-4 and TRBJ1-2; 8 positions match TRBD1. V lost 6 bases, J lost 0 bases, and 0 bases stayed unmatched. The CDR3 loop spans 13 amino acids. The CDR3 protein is CASRDRANYGYTF. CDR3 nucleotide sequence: TGTGCCAGCAGGGACAGGGCTAACTATGGCTACACCTTC.

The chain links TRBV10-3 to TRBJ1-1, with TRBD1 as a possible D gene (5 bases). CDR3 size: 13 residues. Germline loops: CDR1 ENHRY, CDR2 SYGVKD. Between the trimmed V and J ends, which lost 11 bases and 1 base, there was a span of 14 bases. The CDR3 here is CAAAGNPNTEAFF. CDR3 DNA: TGTGCCGCAGCAGGGAACCCGAACACTGAAGCTTTCTTT.

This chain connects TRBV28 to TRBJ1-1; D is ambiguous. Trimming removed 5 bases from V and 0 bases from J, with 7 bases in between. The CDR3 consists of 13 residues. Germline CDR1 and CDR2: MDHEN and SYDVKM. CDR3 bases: TGTGCCAGCAGTCGAGTAATGAACACTGAAGCTTTCTTT. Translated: CASSRVMNTEAFF.

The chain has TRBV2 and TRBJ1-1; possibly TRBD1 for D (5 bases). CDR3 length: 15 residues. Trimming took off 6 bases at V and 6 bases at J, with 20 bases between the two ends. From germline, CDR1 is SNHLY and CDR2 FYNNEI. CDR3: CASRETRQNSAEAFF. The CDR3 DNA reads TGTGCCAGCAGGGAAACCCGACAGAATTCGGCTGAAGCTTTCTTT.

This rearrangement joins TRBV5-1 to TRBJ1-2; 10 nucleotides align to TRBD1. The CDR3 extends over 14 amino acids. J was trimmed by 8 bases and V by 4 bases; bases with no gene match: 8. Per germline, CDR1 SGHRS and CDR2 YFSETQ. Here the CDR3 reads CASSATGGAGGYTF. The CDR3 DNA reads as TGCGCCAGCAGCGCGACAGGGGGCGCCGGCGGCTACACCTTC.

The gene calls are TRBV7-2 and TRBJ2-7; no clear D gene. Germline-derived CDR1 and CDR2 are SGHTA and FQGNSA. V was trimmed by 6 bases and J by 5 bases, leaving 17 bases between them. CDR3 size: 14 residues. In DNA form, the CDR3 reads TGTGCCAGCAGTGGTTTTGGTTTCCTAAACGAGCAGTACTTC. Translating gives CASSGFGFLNEQYF.

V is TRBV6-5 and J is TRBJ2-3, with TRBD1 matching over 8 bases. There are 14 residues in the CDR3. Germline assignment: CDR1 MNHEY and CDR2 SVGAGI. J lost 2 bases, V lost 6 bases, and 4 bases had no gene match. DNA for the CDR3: TGTGCCAGCAGAGGACAGGGAGACACAGATACGCAGTATTTT. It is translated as CASRGQGDTDTQYF.

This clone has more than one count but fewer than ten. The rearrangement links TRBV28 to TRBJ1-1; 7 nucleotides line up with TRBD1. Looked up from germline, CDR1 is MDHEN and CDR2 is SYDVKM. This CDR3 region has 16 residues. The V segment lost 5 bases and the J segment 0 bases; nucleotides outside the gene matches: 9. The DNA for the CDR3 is TGTGCCAGCAGTCCGGGGGACAGTCTACTGAACACTGAAGCTTTCTTT. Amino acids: CASSPGDSLLNTEAFF.

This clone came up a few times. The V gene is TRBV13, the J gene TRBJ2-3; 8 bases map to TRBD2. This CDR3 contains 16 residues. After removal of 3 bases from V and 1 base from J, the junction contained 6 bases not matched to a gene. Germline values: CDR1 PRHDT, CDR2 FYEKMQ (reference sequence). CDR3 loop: CASSLWQAGGTDTQYF. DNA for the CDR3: TGTGCCAGCAGCTTGTGGCAAGCGGGGGGCACAGATACGCAGTATTTT.

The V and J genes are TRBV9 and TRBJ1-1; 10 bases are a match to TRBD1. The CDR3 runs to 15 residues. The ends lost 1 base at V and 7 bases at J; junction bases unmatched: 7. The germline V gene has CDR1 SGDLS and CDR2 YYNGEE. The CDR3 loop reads CASSVTGTGESEAFF. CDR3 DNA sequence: TGTGCCAGCAGCGTAACCGGGACAGGGGAGAGTGAAGCTTTCTTT.

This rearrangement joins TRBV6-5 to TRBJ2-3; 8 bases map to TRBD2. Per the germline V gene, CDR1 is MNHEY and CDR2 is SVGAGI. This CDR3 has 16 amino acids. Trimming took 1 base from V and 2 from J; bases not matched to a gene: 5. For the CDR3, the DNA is TGTGCCAGCAGTTACTTCGGGGGGGACTCCACAGATACGCAGTATTTT. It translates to CASSYFGGDSTDTQYF.

The CDR3 sequence: CASSGRQGDEQYF. DNA of the CDR3: TGTGCCAGCAGCGGTAGACAGGGGGACGAGCAGTACTTC. The rearrangement joins TRBV7-9 to TRBJ2-7; 9 nucleotides line up with TRBD1. This CDR3 region has 13 residues. CDR1 is SEHNR and CDR2 is FQNEAQ in the germline V gene (reference sequence). V gave up 5 bases and J gave up 5 bases; unmatched junction bases: 4.

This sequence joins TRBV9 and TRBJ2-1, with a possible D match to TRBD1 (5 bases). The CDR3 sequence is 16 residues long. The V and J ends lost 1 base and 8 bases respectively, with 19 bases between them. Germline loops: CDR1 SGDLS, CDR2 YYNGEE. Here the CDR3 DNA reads TGTGCCAGCAGCGTACATCCCTCGCAGGGTCCCGATGAGCAGTTCTTC. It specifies CASSVHPSQGPDEQFF.

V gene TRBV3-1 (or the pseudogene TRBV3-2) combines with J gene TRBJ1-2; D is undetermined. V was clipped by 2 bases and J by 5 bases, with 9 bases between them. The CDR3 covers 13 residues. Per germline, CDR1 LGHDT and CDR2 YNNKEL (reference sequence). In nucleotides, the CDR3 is TGTGCCAGCAGCCAAAGCGGGTCGTATGGCTACACCTTC. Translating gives CASSQSGSYGYTF.

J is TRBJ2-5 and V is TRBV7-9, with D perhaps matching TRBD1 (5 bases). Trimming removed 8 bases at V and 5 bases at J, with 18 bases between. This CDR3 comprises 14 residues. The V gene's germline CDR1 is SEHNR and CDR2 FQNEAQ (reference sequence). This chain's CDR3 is CASRMTEQAETQYF. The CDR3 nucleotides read TGTGCCAGCCGTATGACGGAACAGGCGGAGACCCAGTACTTC.

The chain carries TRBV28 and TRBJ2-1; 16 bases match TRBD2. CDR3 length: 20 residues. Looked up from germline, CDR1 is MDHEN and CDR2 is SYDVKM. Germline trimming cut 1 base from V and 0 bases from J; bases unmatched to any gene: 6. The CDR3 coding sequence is TGTGCCAGCAGTTTATTGGGACTAGCGGGAGGGATTAGCTCCTACAATGAGCAGTTCTTC. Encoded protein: CASSLLGLAGGISSYNEQFF. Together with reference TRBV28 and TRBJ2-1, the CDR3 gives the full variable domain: DVKVTQSSRYLVKRTGEKVFLECVQDMDHENMFWYRQDPGLGLRLIYFSYDVKMKEKGDIPEGYSVSREKKERFSLILESASTNQTSMYLCASSLLGLAGGISSYNEQFFGPGTRLTVL.

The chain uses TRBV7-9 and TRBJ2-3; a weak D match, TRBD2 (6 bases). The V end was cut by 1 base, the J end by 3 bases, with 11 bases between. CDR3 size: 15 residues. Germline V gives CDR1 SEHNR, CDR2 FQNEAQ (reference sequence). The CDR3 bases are TGTGCCAGCAGCTTAGGTTTTGGGAGGACAGATACGCAGTATTTT. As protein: CASSLGFGRTDTQYF.

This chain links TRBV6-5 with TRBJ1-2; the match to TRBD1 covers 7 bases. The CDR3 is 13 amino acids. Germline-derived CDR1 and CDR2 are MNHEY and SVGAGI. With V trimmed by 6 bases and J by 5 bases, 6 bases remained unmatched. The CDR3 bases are TGTGCCAGCAGCCACGACAGGGAGTATGGCTACACCTTC. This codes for CASSHDREYGYTF.

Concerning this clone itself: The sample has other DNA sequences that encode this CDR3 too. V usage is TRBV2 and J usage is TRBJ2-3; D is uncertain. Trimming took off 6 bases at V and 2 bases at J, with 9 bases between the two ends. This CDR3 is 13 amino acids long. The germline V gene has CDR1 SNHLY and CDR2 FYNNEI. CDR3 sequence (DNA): TGTGCCAGCAGACCACAGATCACAGATACGCAGTATTTT. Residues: CASRPQITDTQYF.

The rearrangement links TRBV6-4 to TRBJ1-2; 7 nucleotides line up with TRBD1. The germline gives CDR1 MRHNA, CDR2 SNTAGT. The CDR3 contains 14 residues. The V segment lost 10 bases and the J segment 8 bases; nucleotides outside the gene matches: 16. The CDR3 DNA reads TGTGCCACCCTAACCGGGACAGAGATAGGAGGCTACACCTTC. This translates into CATLTGTEIGGYTF.

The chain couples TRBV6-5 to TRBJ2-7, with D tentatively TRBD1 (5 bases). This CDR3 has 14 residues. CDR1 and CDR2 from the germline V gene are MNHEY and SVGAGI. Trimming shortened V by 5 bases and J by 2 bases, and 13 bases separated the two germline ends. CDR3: CASSPPGLTYEQYF. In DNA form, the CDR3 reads TGTGCCAGCAGTCCCCCAGGGCTCACCTACGAGCAGTACTTC.